Given below is one TCR beta chain in context. CDR1 is SGDLS, CDR2 YYNGEE, per germline. Unmatched junction bases numbered 5, after V lost 1 base and J lost 5 bases. The CDR3 has 14 amino acids. This sample was taken from a study of blood T cell repertoires in COVID-19. Background on the study: Italy, Spain and the United States were the sources of the convalescent and acute COVID-19 samples.

Original processing notes: Amplifying reference gene primers gave estimates of nucleated cell counts. TCRdb keeps only in-frame clones here, not all; method: immunoSEQ multiplex PCR. For V, J and clone size, that table is used; D and trimming come from the DNA. Of nearly 55,000 clones listed, approximately 90% are singletons. Sequenced input: peripheral blood. This sequence joins TRBV9 and TRBJ1-2; 7 bases fit TRBD1. The receptor comes from a woman in her sixties with active or convalescent COVID-19. The CDR3 is CASSVPGQPYGYTF. The DNA of the CDR3 is TGTGCCAGCAGCGTACCGGGACAGCCATATGGCTACACCTTC.